Listed below are T cell receptor beta chains from one sample, sequenced in a study of Ad26.COV2.S vaccination and SARS-CoV-2 variants. The data were produced by immunoSEQ multiplex PCR, yet TCRdb's version contains in-frame clones alone and is incomplete. Here the sample spans a few hundred thousand clones, approximately 88% being singletons. Sequenced here: peripheral blood, sampled in a trial of Ad26.COV2.S vaccine versus placebo. The receptors come from a person between 18 and 65 years old who received the Ad26.COV2.S COVID-19 vaccine or a placebo. CDR3s include the opening cysteine and the closing phenylalanine or tryptophan.

V gene	CDR3 protein
TRBV5-4	CASSAWTGTNTGELFF
TRBV7-3	CASSLEGQETQYF
TRBV5-4	CASSLAPSGGYTF
TRBV5-6	CASSLAGGRGGSEQYF
TRBV5-1	CASIGGNTEAFF
TRBV7-9	CASVSGSSYEQYF
TRBV12-3/TRBV12-4	CASSLGSQETQYF
TRBV11-3	CASSRGPPSEQFF
TRBV15	CATSRVSWEQFF
TRBV6-6	CASLGFVIYGYTF
TRBV28	CASSMTGGIAEAFF
TRBV5-1	CASSRDTNTGELFF
TRBV5-8	CASSPRWGRDSPLHF
TRBV7-9	CASSPVDGGGPQHF
TRBV9	CASSGEASPRETQYF
TRBV5-1	CASSSIGGANSGELFF
TRBV9	CASSVVGLAGDEQFF
TRBV4-3	CASSQDQDGSYEQYF
TRBV28	CASSFRGGGGYNSPLHF
TRBV7-9	CASSPQGLALSYEQYF
TRBV4-3	CASSQESLGGRDTQYF